What follows are 5 T cell receptor beta chains derived from one specimen sequenced in a study of cytomegalovirus exposure and HLA in healthy donors. The PCR contained 60 Vbeta and 13 Jbeta primers. Profiled with immunoSEQ multiplex PCR; TCRdb holds only in-frame clones, not every one. The table has some 120,000 clones, around 70% seen once. Sequencing input: PBMCs. Receptors were obtained from a man aged 25 to 40 in good health and CMV-seropositive.

The chain links TRBV29-1 to TRBJ2-5; the D is unclear. Germline-derived CDR1 and CDR2 are SQVTM and ANQGSEA. The CDR3 has 11 amino acids. Here the CDR3 DNA reads TGCACCGGAGACGACGGGGAGACCCAGTACTTC. This translates into CTGDDGETQYF.

The chain uses TRBV21-1 and TRBJ1-5; the table assigns TRBD1, which was not confirmed against the DNA. TRBV21-1 is a listed pseudogene. CDR3 length: 15 residues. The CDR3 coding sequence is TGTGCCAGCATATATCAGGGAAAGCGCAATCAGCCCCAGCATTTT. Residues: CASIYQGKRNQPQHF.

In the case of this clone: This same CDR3 is encoded by further DNA sequences in the sample. The V and J genes are TRBV6-5 and TRBJ2-2; 13 nucleotides align to TRBD2. The trim removed 4 bases at V and 9 bases at J, leaving 5 bases unmatched. The CDR3 is made up of 15 amino acids. The germline CDR1 and CDR2 sequences are MNHEY and SVGAGI. This chain's CDR3 is CASSWTSGSFWELFF. DNA for the CDR3: TGTGCCAGCAGTTGGACTAGCGGGAGTTTTTGGGAGCTGTTTTTT.

The rearrangement joins TRBV7-2 to TRBJ2-4; 10 bases are a match to TRBD2. This CDR3 region has 15 residues. Germline V lookup: CDR1 SGHTA, CDR2 FQGNSA. The ends lost 5 bases at V and 15 bases at J; junction bases unmatched: 16. CDR3 bases: TGTGCCAGCAGCCCACCTCCAGCGGGAGGGGTCATCAGGTACTTC. Translated, it gives CASSPPPAGGVIRYF. Full variable domain (rest looked up from reference TRBV7-2 and TRBJ2-4): GAGVSQSPSNKVTEKGKDVELRCDPISGHTALYWYRQSLGQGLEFLIYFQGNSAPDKSGLPSDRFSAERTGGSVSTLTIQRTQQEDSAVYLCASSPPPAGGVIRYFGAGTRLSVL.

This clone was seen more than once but under ten times. This chain connects TRBV27 to TRBJ2-1; D not resolved. This CDR3 is built from 13 residues. Germline-derived CDR1 and CDR2 are MNHEY and SMNVEV (reference sequence). The V gene lost 3 bases and the J gene lost 0 bases, with 3 bases spanning the gap. The CDR3 coding sequence is TGTGCCAGCAGTTTTAGCTCCTACAATGAGCAGTTCTTC. Translated, it gives CASSFSSYNEQFF.